The entry below gives a single T cell receptor (beta chain) sequence along with its context. The data derive from a study of blood T cell repertoires in COVID-19. For the study at large: The United States, Italy and Spain supplied acute and convalescent COVID-19 samples. In each case, the material was cDNA or gDNA derived from T cells, B-cell-depleted T cells, or PBMCs.

Source study methods: Reference gene primers were amplified, and this amplification served to estimate nucleated cell counts. Method: immunoSEQ multiplex PCR; TCRdb's copy keeps in-frame clones and lacks some. V and J calls and clone size are given by that table; D and trimming were obtained from the DNA. Found here are 94,000 or so clones, approximately 90% of them singletons; the top ten hold around 4.9%. CDR3 length: 16 amino acids. Germline V gene sequence: CDR1 SGDLS, CDR2 YYNGEE. With V trimmed by 0 bases and J by 2 bases, 3 bases remained unmatched. The J gene is TRBJ2-3, the V gene TRBV9; 10 bases agree with TRBD2. The sequence derives from a woman aged 80 or over with active COVID-19. Material for sequencing was peripheral blood. This chain's CDR3 is CASSVGLAGLTDTQYF. CDR3 DNA sequence: TGTGCCAGCAGCGTAGGACTAGCGGGTCTCACAGATACGCAGTATTTT.